The text below deals with one T cell receptor (beta chain). The target antigen is unknown. The sample comes from a study of immune heterogeneity within non-small cell lung tumors. For each sample, template was about 550 ng of bulk tumor genomic DNA. Doctors removed several biopsies from each primary tumor during surgery, keeping them far apart. It was patients with untreated, newly diagnosed non-small cell lung cancer who underwent curative surgery. The J segment lost 0 bases and the V segment lost 0 bases, leaving 9 bases of the junction unmatched. The CDR3 is made up of 17 amino acids. CDR1 and CDR2 (germline): DFQATT, SNEGSKA (reference sequence). Study conclusions and caveats: The repertoire of each individual patient held high-frequency T-cell receptor beta clonotypes that were largely distinct from those of other patients.

Multiplex PCR with 32 V and 13 J primers amplified TCR beta CDR3. TCRdb reanalysed the multiplex PCR reads using MiXCR and keeps one entry per CDR3 protein. The table has about 2,900 distinct CDR3 sequences, around 41% seen once. The origin of this receptor is a woman between 45 and 60 years old with non-small cell lung cancer. V and J are TRBV20-1 and TRBJ2-7, with 9 positions matching TRBD2. The material sequenced was lung tumor tissue. Written as DNA, the CDR3 is TGCAGTGCTAGAGATCTCCAGGCTAGCGGGGACTCCTACGAGCAGTACTTC. This codes for CSARDLQASGDSYEQYF.